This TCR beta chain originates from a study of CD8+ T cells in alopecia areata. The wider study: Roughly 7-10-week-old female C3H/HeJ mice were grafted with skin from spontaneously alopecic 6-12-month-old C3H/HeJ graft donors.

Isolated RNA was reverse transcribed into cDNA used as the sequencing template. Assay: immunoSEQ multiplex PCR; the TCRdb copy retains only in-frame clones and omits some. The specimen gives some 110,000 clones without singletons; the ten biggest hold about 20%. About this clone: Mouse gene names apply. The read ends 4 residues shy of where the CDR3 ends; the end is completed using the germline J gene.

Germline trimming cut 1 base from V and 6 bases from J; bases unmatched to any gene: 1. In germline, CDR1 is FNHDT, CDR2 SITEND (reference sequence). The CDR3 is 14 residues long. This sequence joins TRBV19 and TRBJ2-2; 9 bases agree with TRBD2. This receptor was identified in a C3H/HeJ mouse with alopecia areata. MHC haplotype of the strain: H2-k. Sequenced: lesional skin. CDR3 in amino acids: CASSINWGAGQLYF. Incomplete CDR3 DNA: TGTGCCAGCAGTATAAACTGGGGGGCCGGG.